Presented here are 27 T cell receptor beta chains from one specimen sequenced in a study of blood T cell repertoires in COVID-19. Generated by immunoSEQ multiplex PCR, the TCRdb table keeps only in-frame clones and is missing some. The data show 250,000 to 350,000 clones, with around 90% seen just once and around 2.1% held by the top ten. Material: peripheral blood. The receptors were sampled from a man aged 18 to 35 with active or convalescent COVID-19.

The genes are TRBV9 and TRBJ2-4, with 12 bases aligning to TRBD1. CDR3 length: 13 amino acids. CDR1 and CDR2 (germline): SGDLS, YYNGEE. Trimming took 7 bases from V and 7 from J; bases not matched to a gene: 3. The CDR3 DNA reads as TGTGCCAGCGGGACAGGGGGCGGGAACATTCAGTACTTC. It is translated as CASGTGGGNIQYF.

This chain links TRBV5-4 with TRBJ1-1; no reliable D call. This CDR3 is built from 14 residues. The V and J ends lost 5 bases and 5 bases respectively, with 16 bases between them. Per the germline V gene, CDR1 is SGHNT and CDR2 is YYREEE (reference sequence). The CDR3 region has the DNA TGTGCCAGCAGTCCCGCCCGGGGTCGGACTGAAGCTTTCTTT. Its protein is CASSPARGRTEAFF.

This chain joins TRBV27 and TRBJ2-1; D might be TRBD2 (7 bases). This CDR3 region has 16 residues. The V end lost 1 base, the J end lost 4 bases, and 14 bases lay between the germline ends. CDR1 and CDR2 from the germline V gene are MNHEY and SMNVEV (reference sequence). The CDR3 DNA reads TGTGCCAGCAGTTTATTGGGGGGGGCTGGGTACAATGAGCAGTTCTTC. Its protein is CASSLLGGAGYNEQFF.

The J gene is TRBJ2-1, the V gene TRBV5-1; TRBD2 matches 8 bases. V gave up 4 bases and J gave up 8 bases; unmatched junction bases: 2. This CDR3 is 12 amino acids long. Per the germline V gene, CDR1 is SGHRS and CDR2 is YFSETQ. The CDR3 region is CASSLGLDEQFF. DNA of the CDR3: TGCGCCAGCAGCCTGGGACTAGATGAGCAGTTCTTC.

V is TRBV11-2 and J is TRBJ1-2, with 9 bases lining up with TRBD1. Looked up from germline, CDR1 is SGHAT and CDR2 is FQNNGV. This CDR3 region has 15 residues. Trimming removed 6 bases from V and 8 bases from J; junction bases left unmatched: 13. CDR3 DNA: TGTGCCAGCAGTTCTGGGTGGCGGACAGGGGTGGGCTACACCTTC. It encodes CASSSGWRTGVGYTF.

The J gene is TRBJ1-1, the V gene TRBV27, with 7 bases matching TRBD1. This CDR3 is 14 amino acids long. Germline V gene lookup returns CDR1 MNHEY and CDR2 SMNVEV (reference sequence). The V segment lost 6 bases and the J segment 7 bases; nucleotides outside the gene matches: 11. CDR3 residues: CASRNQGGRNEAFF. CDR3 nucleotide sequence: TGTGCCAGCAGAAACCAGGGGGGCCGTAATGAAGCTTTCTTT.

This clone was seen a handful of times. The J gene is TRBJ1-1, the V gene TRBV13; D possibly corresponds to TRBD1 (6 bases). Trimming took 3 bases from V and 4 from J, leaving 15 bases between them. The CDR3 is 15 residues long. The germline V gene has CDR1 PRHDT and CDR2 FYEKMQ (reference sequence). The CDR3 protein is CASSFRGAASTEAFF. DNA of the CDR3: TGTGCCAGCAGCTTCCGGGGGGCCGCGAGCACTGAAGCTTTCTTT.

The CDR3 region has the DNA TGTGCCAGCAGCTCTACCGCGGGGGGGAACACTGAAGCTTTCTTT. Translated: CASSSTAGGNTEAFF. This chain uses TRBV5-4 with TRBJ1-1, with D tentatively TRBD1 (5 bases). Germline CDR1 reads SGHNT; CDR2 reads YYREEE (reference sequence). There are 15 residues in the CDR3. Trimming left V 3 bases short and J 1 base short, with 13 bases between. Filled out from reference TRBV5-4 and TRBJ1-1, the complete variable domain reads ETGVTQSPTHLIKTRGQQVTLRCSSQSGHNTVSWYQQALGQGPQFIFQYYREEENGRGNFPPRFSGLQFPNYSSELNVNALELDDSALYLCASSSTAGGNTEAFFGQGTRLTVV.

The genes are TRBV18 and TRBJ1-1, with TRBD1 matching 7 bases. Looked up from germline, CDR1 is KGHSH and CDR2 is LQKENI. After removal of 8 bases from V and 2 bases from J, the junction contained 5 bases not matched to a gene. The CDR3 spans 13 residues. The CDR3 DNA reads TGTGCCAGCACTGGACAGGCTAACACTGAAGCTTTCTTT. As protein: CASTGQANTEAFF.

This chain uses TRBV5-1 with TRBJ2-2, with TRBD2 identical over 12 bases. The CDR3 length is 17 residues. Trimming at V came to 4 bases and at J to 4 bases, leaving 8 bases not matched to a gene. Germline loops: CDR1 SGHRS, CDR2 YFSETQ. CDR3 protein: CASSGNLAGGPTGELFF. In nucleotides, the CDR3 is TGCGCCAGCAGCGGAAATCTAGCGGGAGGGCCCACCGGGGAGCTGTTTTTT. The full variable domain, in which reference TRBV5-1 and TRBJ2-2 provide the parts outside the CDR3, is KAGVTQTPRYLIKTRGQQVTLSCSPISGHRSVSWYQQTPGQGLQFLFEYFSETQRNKGNFPGRFSGRQFSNSRSEMNVSTLELGDSALYLCASSGNLAGGPTGELFFGEGSRLTVL.

This chain links TRBV18 with TRBJ1-5, with no clear D. This CDR3 contains 15 residues. CDR1 is KGHSH, CDR2 LQKENI, per germline. The V gene lost 6 bases and the J gene lost 0 bases, with 12 bases spanning the gap. The CDR3 protein is CASSPTDNSNQPQHF. The CDR3 nucleotides are TGTGCCAGCTCGCCTACCGACAATAGCAATCAGCCCCAGCATTTT.

The chain links TRBV18 to TRBJ2-7; 14 positions match TRBD2. The CDR3 spans 15 residues. Germline assignment: CDR1 KGHSH and CDR2 LQKENI. The J segment lost 5 bases and the V segment lost 8 bases, leaving 8 bases of the junction unmatched. In DNA, the CDR3 is TGTGCCAGCGCAGGGACTAGCGGGAGTTACCACGAGCAGTACTTC. Residues: CASAGTSGSYHEQYF.

The chain links TRBV7-8 to TRBJ2-7, with 10 bases that match TRBD1. V shed 1 base and J 3 bases; nucleotides not matched to a gene: 6. CDR3 length: 16 residues. CDR1 SGHVS and CDR2 FQNEAQ come from the germline V gene. CDR3: CASSLEGDRGFYEQYF. In DNA, the CDR3 is TGTGCCAGCAGCTTAGAAGGGGACAGGGGATTCTACGAGCAGTACTTC.

CDR3 sequence reads: CASRRDPGSTEAFF. The DNA of the CDR3 is TGTGCCAGTAGGCGGGATCCCGGGTCCACTGAAGCTTTCTTT. The chain couples TRBV19 to TRBJ1-1; D remains unclear. Germline lookup yields CDR1 LNHDA and CDR2 SQIVND (reference sequence). This CDR3 is built from 14 residues. Trimming stripped 6 bases from V and 4 bases from J, with 15 bases between.

This clone was counted once. The J gene is TRBJ2-3, the V gene TRBV11-2, with 8 nucleotides matching TRBD2. There are 15 residues in the CDR3. Germline CDR1 reads SGHAT; CDR2 reads FQNNGV. J was trimmed by 0 bases and V by 4 bases; bases with no gene match: 3. CDR3 nucleotide sequence: TGTGCCAGCAGCTCATTAGCGGGGAGCACAGATACGCAGTATTTT. Translated: CASSSLAGSTDTQYF.

The chain joins TRBV18 to TRBJ1-6; TRBD1 agrees at 8 bases. J was trimmed by 6 bases and V by 2 bases; bases with no gene match: 3. This CDR3 spans 15 amino acids. Germline V lookup: CDR1 KGHSH, CDR2 LQKENI. In nucleotides, the CDR3 is TGTGCCAGCTCACCAGCGGACAGGGCTAATTCACCCCTCCACTTT. This encodes CASSPADRANSPLHF. The full variable domain, with the rest looked up from reference TRBV18 and TRBJ1-6, is NAGVMQNPRHLVRRRGQEARLRCSPMKGHSHVYWYRQLPEEGLKFMVYLQKENIIDESGMPKERFSAEFPKEGPSILRIQQVVRGDSAAYFCASSPADRANSPLHFGNGTRLTVT.

The chain recombines TRBV4-1 with TRBJ2-7; no reliable D call. CDR3 length: 14 amino acids. V shed 0 bases and J shed 1 base, with 7 bases lying between them. Germline values: CDR1 MGHRA, CDR2 YSYEKL. CDR3 coding DNA: TGCGCCAGCAGCCAAGAAGTTAGATCCTACGAGCAGTACTTC. Translating it yields CASSQEVRSYEQYF.

In nucleotides, the CDR3 is TGTGCCAGCAGCTTTTCAGACGAGCAGTACTTC. It codes for CASSFSDEQYF. The chain combines TRBV7-9 with TRBJ2-7; D call uncertain. The CDR3 is 11 residues long. Between the trimmed V and J ends, which lost 3 bases and 5 bases, there was a span of 5 bases. Germline lookup yields CDR1 SEHNR and CDR2 FQNEAQ (reference sequence).

The CDR3 DNA sequence: TGTGCCACCCGCGCCTCGGGGACAGGGAAGGGCGAGCAGTACTTC. Translating gives CATRASGTGKGEQYF. The genes are TRBV15 and TRBJ2-7; 9 nucleotides line up with TRBD1. Germline values: CDR1 LNHNV, CDR2 YYDKDF (reference sequence). J lost 6 bases, V lost 8 bases, and 14 bases had no gene match. This CDR3 contains 15 residues. Combining the CDR3 with reference TRBV15 and TRBJ2-7 gives the whole variable domain DAMVIQNPRYQVTQFGKPVTLSCSQTLNHNVMYWYQQKSSQAPKLLFHYYDKDFNNEADTPDNFQSRRPNTSFCFLDIRSPGLGDTAMYLCATRASGTGKGEQYFGPGTRLTVT.

The genes are TRBV19 and TRBJ1-1, with D unresolved. The CDR3 consists of 14 residues. The ends were cut back, 6 bases at V and 0 bases at J, with 11 bases in the middle. Germline V lookup: CDR1 LNHDA, CDR2 SQIVND (reference sequence). The CDR3 nucleotides read TGTGCCAGTAGCAAGCTATTATTGAACACTGAAGCTTTCTTT. This gives the protein CASSKLLLNTEAFF. The full variable domain, with the rest looked up from reference TRBV19 and TRBJ1-1, is DGGITQSPKYLFRKEGQNVTLSCEQNLNHDAMYWYRQDPGQGLRLIYYSQIVNDFQKGDIAEGYSVSREKKESFPLTVTSAQKNPTAFYLCASSKLLLNTEAFFGQGTRLTVV.

The chain is built from TRBV4-3 and TRBJ2-5; 8 bases agree with TRBD2. The CDR3 has 16 residues. CDR1 and CDR2 from the germline V gene are LGHNA and YSLEER. V trimming: 3 bases; J trimming: 5 bases; junction bases outside the gene matches: 11. In DNA form, the CDR3 reads TGCGCCAGCAGCCACCAAGGGCGGGGGGTTGGCGAGACCCAGTACTTC. As protein: CASSHQGRGVGETQYF.

This chain connects TRBV5-1 to TRBJ2-5, with 8 bases lining up with TRBD2. Germline-derived CDR1 and CDR2 are SGHRS and YFSETQ. This CDR3 spans 17 amino acids. The trim removed 4 bases at V and 5 bases at J, leaving 16 bases unmatched. The CDR3 nucleotides are TGCGCCAGCAGCCCGGGAGGGGGGATGTCGCGGTCGGAGACCCAGTACTTC. Translating gives CASSPGGGMSRSETQYF.

This sequence joins TRBV29-1 and TRBJ1-4; 7 bases map to TRBD1. After removal of 3 bases from V and 7 bases from J, the junction contained 5 bases not matched to a gene. Germline CDR1 is SQVTM and CDR2 is ANQGSEA. The CDR3 totals 13 residues. CDR3 region: CSVETGSGEKLFF. CDR3 sequence (DNA): TGCAGCGTTGAGACAGGGAGTGGTGAAAAACTGTTTTTT.

The chain recombines TRBV13 with TRBJ2-1, with 11 positions matching TRBD2. The V gene's germline CDR1 is PRHDT and CDR2 FYEKMQ (reference sequence). After removal of 1 base from V and 2 bases from J, the junction contained 10 bases not matched to a gene. This CDR3 spans 19 amino acids. CDR3 protein: CASSLVETSGEKAYNEQFF. In DNA, the CDR3 is TGTGCCAGCAGCTTAGTCGAGACTAGCGGGGAAAAAGCCTACAATGAGCAGTTCTTC.

This chain uses TRBV28 with TRBJ2-7, with 8 bases aligning to TRBD2. V gave up 5 bases and J gave up 3 bases; unmatched junction bases: 6. There are 14 residues in the CDR3. Germline assignment: CDR1 MDHEN and CDR2 SYDVKM. CDR3 sequence (DNA): TGTGCCAGCAGTCGACTAGCGATAAACTACGAGCAGTACTTC. It specifies CASSRLAINYEQYF. Full variable domain (missing parts from reference TRBV28 and TRBJ2-7): DVKVTQSSRYLVKRTGEKVFLECVQDMDHENMFWYRQDPGLGLRLIYFSYDVKMKEKGDIPEGYSVSREKKERFSLILESASTNQTSMYLCASSRLAINYEQYFGPGTRLTVT.

This chain uses TRBV12-3 or TRBV12-4 with TRBJ2-7; D remains ambiguous. The CDR3 runs to 13 residues. V lost 7 bases and J lost 1, with 11 bases in between. The CDR3 region is CASTLSNSYEQYF. CDR3 DNA sequence: TGTGCCAGCACCCTTTCTAATTCCTACGAGCAGTACTTC.

The rearrangement links TRBV18 to TRBJ2-1; D perhaps matches TRBD2 (5 bases). The CDR3 contains 14 residues. V dropped 0 bases and J dropped 5 bases, with 8 bases sitting between them. Per germline, CDR1 KGHSH and CDR2 LQKENI. DNA for the CDR3: TGTGCCAGCTCACCACCCGGACTCGACAATGAGCAGTTCTTC. Its translation is CASSPPGLDNEQFF. The full variable domain, in which reference TRBV18 and TRBJ2-1 provide the parts outside the CDR3, is NAGVMQNPRHLVRRRGQEARLRCSPMKGHSHVYWYRQLPEEGLKFMVYLQKENIIDESGMPKERFSAEFPKEGPSILRIQQVVRGDSAAYFCASSPPGLDNEQFFGPGTRLTVL.